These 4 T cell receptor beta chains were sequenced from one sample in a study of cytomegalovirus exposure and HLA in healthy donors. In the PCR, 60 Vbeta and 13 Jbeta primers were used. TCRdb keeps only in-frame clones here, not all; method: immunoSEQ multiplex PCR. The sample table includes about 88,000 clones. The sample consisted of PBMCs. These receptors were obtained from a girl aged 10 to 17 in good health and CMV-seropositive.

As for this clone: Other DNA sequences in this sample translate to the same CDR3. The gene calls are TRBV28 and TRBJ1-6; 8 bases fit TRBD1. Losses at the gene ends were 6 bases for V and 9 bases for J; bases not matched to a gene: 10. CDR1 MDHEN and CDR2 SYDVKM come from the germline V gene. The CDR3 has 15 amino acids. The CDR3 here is CASREPQGASSPLHF. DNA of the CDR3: TGTGCCAGCAGAGAACCGCAGGGGGCTAGTTCACCCCTCCACTTT.

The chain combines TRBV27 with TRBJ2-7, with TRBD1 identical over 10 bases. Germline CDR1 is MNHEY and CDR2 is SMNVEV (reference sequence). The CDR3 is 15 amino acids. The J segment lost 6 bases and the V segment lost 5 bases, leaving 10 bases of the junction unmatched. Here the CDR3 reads CASSHRDRGGSEQYF. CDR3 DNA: TGTGCCAGCAGTCACCGGGACAGGGGAGGTAGCGAGCAGTACTTC.

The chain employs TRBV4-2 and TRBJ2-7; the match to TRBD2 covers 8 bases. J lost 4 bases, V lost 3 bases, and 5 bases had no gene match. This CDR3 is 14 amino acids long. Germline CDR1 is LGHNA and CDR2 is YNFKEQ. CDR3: CASSHRSGVYEQYV. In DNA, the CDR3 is TGTGCCAGCAGCCATCGTAGCGGGGTGTACGAGCAGTACGTC.

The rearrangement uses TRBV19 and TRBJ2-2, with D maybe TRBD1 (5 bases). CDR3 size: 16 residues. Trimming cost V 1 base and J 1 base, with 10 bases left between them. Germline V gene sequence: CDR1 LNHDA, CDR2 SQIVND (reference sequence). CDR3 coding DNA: TGTGCCAGTAGTATAGTCAGGGCAGTGAACACCGGGGAGCTGTTTTTT. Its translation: CASSIVRAVNTGELFF.